These T cell receptor beta chains were read from a single sample in a study of blood T cell repertoires in COVID-19. The protocol was immunoSEQ multiplex PCR, while the TCRdb copy is restricted to in-frame clones and leaves out a portion. This repertoire shows some 150,000 clones, roughly 85% found once; its top ten account for more than 1%. Specimen: peripheral blood. The receptors were gathered from a man aged 40-50 years with acute or convalescent COVID-19. CDR3s include the opening cysteine and the closing phenylalanine or tryptophan. Each record gives: J gene, V gene, clone size, D gene, CDR3 DNA, CDR3 protein. The D gene is left open where the match is weak. Clone size is not always given. Where it is, it says once, few, many or a class for expanded clones.

TRBJ2-7 | TRBV11-2 | NA | TRBD2 | TGTGCCAGCAGCTTTACTAGCGGGGCTATTAGCTACGAGCAGTACTTC | CASSFTSGAISYEQYF
TRBJ1-4 | TRBV19 | NA | NA | TGTGCCAGTAGTATTGGAGAGAATACGTATAATGAAAAACTGTTTTTT | CASSIGENTYNEKLFF
TRBJ2-2 | TRBV5-1 | NA | TRBD1 | TGCGCCAGCAGCTCGACAGGGGAGAACACCGGGGAGCTGTTTTTT | CASSSTGENTGELFF
TRBJ1-1 | TRBV2 | NA | NA | TGTGCCAGCAGTCCTGAATTGACAGGGAACACTGAAGCTTTCTTT | CASSPELTGNTEAFF
TRBJ2-7 | TRBV19 | once | TRBD1 | TGTGCCAGTAGTGCGACAGGGGGAGCCTACGAGCAGTACTTC | CASSATGGAYEQYF
TRBJ2-1 | TRBV5-6 | NA | TRBD1 | TGTGCCAGCAGGACCGGACAGGTTGGTGAGCAGTTCTTC | CASRTGQVGEQFF
TRBJ1-2 | TRBV11-2 | few | TRBD1 | TGTGCCAGCAGCGAAAGAAGGGCAGGGGGAGCTGGCTACACCTTC | CASSERRAGGAGYTF
TRBJ1-1 | TRBV5-6 | NA | NA | TGTGCCAGCGACGACAGTTCCATGAACACTGAAGCTTTCTTT | CASDDSSMNTEAFF
TRBJ1-1 | TRBV20-1 | NA | TRBD1 | TGCAGTGCTAGTCCCGGGACAGGGGGCGAGGCTGAAGCTTTCTTT | CSASPGTGGEAEAFF
TRBJ2-7 | TRBV6-5 | NA | TRBD1 | TGTGCCAGCAGCCCATCTACCGGGACAGCCGAGCAGTACTTC | CASSPSTGTAEQYF
TRBJ2-1 | TRBV29-1 | NA | NA | TGCAGCGTTGAGGGCAAGAATGAGCAGTTCTTC | CSVEGKNEQFF
TRBJ2-7 | TRBV12-5 | NA | TRBD1 | TGTGCTAGTGGCCAGGACAGGGGCAAGCAGTACTTC | CASGQDRGKQYF
TRBJ2-7 | TRBV6-2/TRBV6-3 | NA | TRBD2 | TGTGCCAGCAGTTACGTGGGGGGGAACGAGCAGTACTTC | CASSYVGGNEQYF
TRBJ2-1 | TRBV30 | NA | NA | TGTGCCTCGGATTTAGGGCGGGGATCGAATGAGCAGTTCTTC | CASDLGRGSNEQFF
TRBJ2-5 | TRBV27 | NA | NA | TGTGCCAGCAGAGGTCAGGCAGAGACCCAGTACTTC | CASRGQAETQYF
TRBJ1-5 | TRBV7-2 | NA | NA | TGTGCCAGCAGCTTAGGGCTGGGACTGGGGGGAAGGCAGCCCCAGCATTTT | CASSLGLGLGGRQPQHF
TRBJ2-5 | TRBV2 | NA | NA | TGTGCCAGCAGATCCCTTACAGGGCTTGGGGAGACCCAGTACTTC | CASRSLTGLGETQYF
TRBJ1-1 | TRBV11-2 | NA | NA | TGTGCCAGCAGCTTTGGAGACAGTTCGAACACTGAAGCTTTCTTT | CASSFGDSSNTEAFF
TRBJ1-1 | TRBV5-4 | NA | NA | TGTGCCAGCAGCTCCAGGGTCAGTATGAACACTGAAGCTTTCTTT | CASSSRVSMNTEAFF
TRBJ1-6 | TRBV6-5 | NA | NA | TGTGCCAGCAGTTACTCAAGGGGTAAGGGGCGTTCACCCCTCCACTTT | CASSYSRGKGRSPLHF
TRBJ2-1 | TRBV5-1 | NA | NA | TGCGCCAGCAGCTTGCGTTTAGCTCTTGGAAATGAGCAGTTCTTC | CASSLRLALGNEQFF
TRBJ2-1 | TRBV19 | NA | TRBD2 | TGTGCCAGTCATAGCGGGGGGCCCTACAATGAGCAGTTCTTC | CASHSGGPYNEQFF
TRBJ2-1 | TRBV24-1 | NA | TRBD2 | TGTGCCACCGCGAAACCTAGCGGGGGGGACAATGAGCAGTTCTTC | CATAKPSGGDNEQFF
TRBJ2-7 | TRBV11-2 | NA | NA | TGTGCCAGCAGCCCGACGAGGGGGACCTACGAGCAGTACTTC | CASSPTRGTYEQYF
TRBJ2-7 | TRBV12-3/TRBV12-4 | NA | TRBD1 | TGTGCCAGCAGTTTGAGCAGGGGGTACGAGCAGTACTTC | CASSLSRGYEQYF
TRBJ1-1 | TRBV29-1 | NA | TRBD1 | TGCAGCGCGCGGACAGGGGGCCATACTGAAGCTTTCTTT | CSARTGGHTEAFF
TRBJ1-6 | TRBV19 | NA | NA | TGTGCCAGTAGTATCCCTGGAGGGTACTCCTATAATTCACCCCTCCACTTT | CASSIPGGYSYNSPLHF
TRBJ2-3 | TRBV5-1 | NA | NA | TGCGCCAGCAGTGCCTTTGGGGGGGCGATGGCAGATACGCAGTATTTT | CASSAFGGAMADTQYF
TRBJ2-4 | TRBV7-2 | NA | NA | TGTGCCAGCACCGTGAGTGAAGTCGAAAACATTCAGTACTTC | CASTVSEVENIQYF
TRBJ2-1 | TRBV7-3 | NA | NA | TGTGCCAGCAGCTCGCGGGGGCCCTACAATGAGCAGTTCTTC | CASSSRGPYNEQFF
TRBJ1-4 | TRBV4-1 | NA | TRBD1 | TGCGCCAGCAGCCAAGGGACAGGGCTTGAAAAACTGTTTTTT | CASSQGTGLEKLFF
TRBJ2-5 | TRBV7-2 | NA | NA | TGTGCCAGCAGCTCCACGACTTGGGCCCAGTACTTC | CASSSTTWAQYF
TRBJ1-5 | TRBV6-5 | NA | NA | TGTGCCAGCAGTTTTTCTGGGAGCCAGCCCCAGCATTTT | CASSFSGSQPQHF
TRBJ1-1 | TRBV6-5 | once | NA | TGTGCCAGCGACAGATTGAACACTGAAGCTTTCTTT | CASDRLNTEAFF
TRBJ2-1 | TRBV5-1 | NA | NA | TGCGCCAGCAGCTTGGTTCCTAGCGAGTTATGGAATGAGCAGTTCTTC | CASSLVPSELWNEQFF
TRBJ1-4 | TRBV21-1 | NA | NA | TGTGCCAGCAGCTGGTTGGACAGGGGCCGTAACCCCGTTGATCGTGCCCGTCAAAAACTGTTTTTT | CASSWLDRGRNPVDRARQKLFF
TRBJ2-2 | TRBV5-6 | NA | TRBD2 | TGTGCCAGCAGCGGGGCGACTAGCGGGGGCCTTCCCGGGGAGCTGTTTTTT | CASSGATSGGLPGELFF
TRBJ2-7 | TRBV18 | NA | NA | TGTGCCAGCTCCCCCTTGGGCCCCTACGAGCAGTACTTC | CASSPLGPYEQYF
TRBJ2-3 | TRBV10-3 | NA | TRBD1 | TGTGCCATCACCAGGGACAGGGGGTCGAGTGATACGCAGTATTTT | CAITRDRGSSDTQYF
TRBJ1-1 | TRBV6-5 | few | NA | TGTGCCAGCAGGGACAGCCCCGCGGACACTGAAGCTTTCTTT | CASRDSPADTEAFF